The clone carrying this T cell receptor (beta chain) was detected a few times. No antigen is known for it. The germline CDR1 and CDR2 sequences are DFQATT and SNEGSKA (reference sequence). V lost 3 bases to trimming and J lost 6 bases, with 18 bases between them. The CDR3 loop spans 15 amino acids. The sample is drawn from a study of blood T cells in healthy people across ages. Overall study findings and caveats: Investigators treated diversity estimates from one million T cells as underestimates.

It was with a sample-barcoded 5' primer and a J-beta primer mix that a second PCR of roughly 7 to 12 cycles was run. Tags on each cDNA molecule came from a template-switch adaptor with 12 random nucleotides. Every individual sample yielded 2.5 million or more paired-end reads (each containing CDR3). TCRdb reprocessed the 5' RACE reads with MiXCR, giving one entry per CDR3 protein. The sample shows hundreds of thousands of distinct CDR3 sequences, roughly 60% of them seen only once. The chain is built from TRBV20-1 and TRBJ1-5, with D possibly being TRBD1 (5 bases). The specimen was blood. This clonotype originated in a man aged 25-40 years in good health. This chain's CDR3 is CSARVTGTGVQPQHF. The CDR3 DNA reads TGCAGTGCTAGGGTGACCGGGACGGGAGTTCAGCCCCAGCATTTT.